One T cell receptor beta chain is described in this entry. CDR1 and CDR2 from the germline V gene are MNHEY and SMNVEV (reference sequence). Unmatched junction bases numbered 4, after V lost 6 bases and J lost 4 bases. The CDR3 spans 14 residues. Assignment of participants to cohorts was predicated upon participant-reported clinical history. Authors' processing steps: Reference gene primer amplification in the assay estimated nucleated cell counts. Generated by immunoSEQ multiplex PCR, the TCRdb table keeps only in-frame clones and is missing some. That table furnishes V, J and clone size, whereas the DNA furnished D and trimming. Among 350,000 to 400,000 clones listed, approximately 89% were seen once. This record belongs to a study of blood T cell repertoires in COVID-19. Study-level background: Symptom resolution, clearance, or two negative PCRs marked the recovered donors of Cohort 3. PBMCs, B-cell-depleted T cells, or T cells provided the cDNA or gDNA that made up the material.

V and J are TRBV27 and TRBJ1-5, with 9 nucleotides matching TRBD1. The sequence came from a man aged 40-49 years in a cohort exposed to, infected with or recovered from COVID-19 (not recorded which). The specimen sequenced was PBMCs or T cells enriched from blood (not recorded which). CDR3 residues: CASSLGTGNQPQHF. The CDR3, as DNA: TGTGCCAGCAGCCTTGGGACAGGGAATCAGCCCCAGCATTTT.